The next 28 T cell receptor beta chains were all read from a single sample in a study of cytomegalovirus exposure and HLA in healthy donors. Assay: immunoSEQ multiplex PCR; the TCRdb copy retains only in-frame clones and omits some. Among some 100,000 clones, more than 70% were seen once, and the ten largest hold more than 2%. The sample comprised PBMCs. These receptor sequences come from a young woman in good health and CMV-seronegative.

This clone was counted once. V is TRBV28 and J is TRBJ2-7, with D tentatively TRBD1 (5 bases). V lost 6 bases to trimming and J lost 6 bases, with 15 bases between them. The CDR3 spans 13 residues. CDR1 and CDR2 (germline): MDHEN, SYDVKM. CDR3 sequence (DNA): TGTGCCAGCAGGTCCCCAGGGTTGGGCGAGCAGTACTTC. Translated: CASRSPGLGEQYF.

The CDR3 here is CASSMTYRGAHYGYTF. The CDR3 nucleotides are TGTGCCAGTAGTATGACTTACAGGGGAGCACATTATGGCTACACCTTC. The V gene is TRBV19, the J gene TRBJ1-2; the match to TRBD1 covers 7 bases. This CDR3 has 16 residues. V dropped 3 bases and J dropped 5; count of bases not matched to a gene: 12. Germline V gives CDR1 LNHDA, CDR2 SQIVND (reference sequence). The whole variable domain, filled in from reference TRBV19 and TRBJ1-2, reads DGGITQSPKYLFRKEGQNVTLSCEQNLNHDAMYWYRQDPGQGLRLIYYSQIVNDFQKGDIAEGYSVSREKKESFPLTVTSAQKNPTAFYLCASSMTYRGAHYGYTFGSGTRLTVV.

The rearrangement links TRBV6-1 to TRBJ1-1; possibly TRBD1 for D (6 bases). V lost 4 bases, J lost 3 bases, and 12 bases lay in between. Germline lookup yields CDR1 MNHNS and CDR2 SASEGT. This CDR3 is 14 amino acids long. CDR3 bases: TGTGCCAGCAGTGGAAACAGGGCTGACACTGAAGCTTTCTTT. Protein: CASSGNRADTEAFF.

The V call is TRBV4-1, the J call TRBJ1-1; D uncertain. In germline, CDR1 is MGHRA, CDR2 YSYEKL. The V end was cut by 0 bases, the J end by 5 bases, with 16 bases between. This CDR3 spans 16 amino acids. In DNA, the CDR3 is TGCGCCAGCAGCCAAGAACACCTAAGCCCGGGGACTGAAGCTTTCTTT. Protein sequence: CASSQEHLSPGTEAFF.

This chain links TRBV10-1 with TRBJ2-5; D is perhaps TRBD2 (6 bases). Germline V lookup: CDR1 WNHNN, CDR2 SYGVQD (reference sequence). V lost 4 bases, J lost 2 bases, and 17 bases lay in between. CDR3 size: 16 residues. The CDR3 DNA reads TGCGCCAGCAGTGTGTGGGGTGGGACTTTTCAAGAGACCCAGTACTTC. Protein sequence: CASSVWGGTFQETQYF.

The chain joins TRBV4-1 to TRBJ1-1; maybe TRBD1 (5 bases). Germline assignment: CDR1 MGHRA and CDR2 YSYEKL. Trimming pared 0 bases from V and 4 bases from J, leaving 9 bases between. The CDR3 loop spans 14 amino acids. The CDR3 nucleotides read TGCGCCAGCAGCCAAGATCTGACAGTCACTGAAGCTTTCTTT. Translation gives CASSQDLTVTEAFF.

The chain recombines TRBV27 with TRBJ2-7; D unclear. With 6 bases removed from V and 0 bases from J, the gap between germline ends came to 9 bases. The CDR3 spans 13 residues. Germline V lookup: CDR1 MNHEY, CDR2 SMNVEV (reference sequence). The CDR3 protein is CASSRFSSYEQYF. The CDR3 DNA reads as TGTGCCAGCAGCAGGTTTAGCTCCTACGAGCAGTACTTC.

The gene calls are TRBV27 and TRBJ2-3; 8 nucleotides agree with TRBD2. The CDR3 contains 16 residues. Per the germline V gene, CDR1 is MNHEY and CDR2 is SMNVEV (reference sequence). Trimming at V came to 6 bases and at J to 8 bases, leaving 16 bases not matched to a gene. CDR3 in amino acids: CASRDMVAGSIVTQYF. Here the CDR3 DNA reads TGTGCCAGCAGGGATATGGTAGCGGGGTCGATAGTTACGCAGTATTTT.

The chain carries TRBV5-8 and TRBJ1-6; TRBD1 aligns across 7 bases. The CDR3 covers 16 residues. V lost 4 bases, J lost 6 bases, and 10 bases stayed unmatched. The germline V gene has CDR1 SGHTS and CDR2 YDEGEE. CDR3 DNA: TGTGCCAGCAGCCTGGTAGGGGGCGAAGGTAATTCACCCCTCCACTTT. The encoded protein is CASSLVGGEGNSPLHF.

The chain uses TRBV4-1 and TRBJ2-1; tentatively, D is TRBD1 (6 bases). Trimming pared 1 base from V and 6 bases from J, leaving 16 bases between. The CDR3 spans 16 residues. CDR1 MGHRA and CDR2 YSYEKL come from the germline V gene. The CDR3 sequence: CASSQGSAGRGNEQFF. The CDR3 DNA reads TGCGCCAGCAGCCAAGGGTCGGCTGGCAGGGGCAATGAGCAGTTCTTC.

V is TRBV2 and J is TRBJ2-5, with D maybe TRBD2 (5 bases). Trimming took 4 bases from V and 5 from J, leaving 5 bases between them. The CDR3 length is 11 residues. Germline V gene sequence: CDR1 SNHLY, CDR2 FYNNEI. The CDR3: CASSGGETQYF. Here the CDR3 DNA reads TGTGCCAGCAGTGGAGGGGAGACCCAGTACTTC.

The chain employs TRBV28 and TRBJ1-3, with TRBD1 matching 7 bases. CDR1 is MDHEN, CDR2 SYDVKM, per germline. V shed 6 bases, J shed 3 bases, and the junction held 2 bases outside the gene matches. This CDR3 is 13 amino acids long. The CDR3 region has the DNA TGTGCCAGCAGAAGGGGGCATGGAAACACCATATATTTT. Encoded protein: CASRRGHGNTIYF.

This clone was observed once. The V call is TRBV15, the J call TRBJ1-1; TRBD1 is a possible D gene (5 bases). From germline, CDR1 is LNHNV and CDR2 YYDKDF (reference sequence). Trimming took off 0 bases at V and 1 base at J, with 21 bases between the two ends. The CDR3 loop spans 19 amino acids. CDR3 sequence (DNA): TGTGCCACCAGCAGAGATCGGCTTATCCCGGGACTGACGAACACTGAAGCTTTCTTT. Translated, it gives CATSRDRLIPGLTNTEAFF.

The chain employs TRBV27 and TRBJ2-1; 9 bases are shared with TRBD2. The CDR3 is 16 amino acids. V dropped 0 bases and J dropped 5; count of bases not matched to a gene: 5. CDR1 is MNHEY and CDR2 is SMNVEV in the germline V gene (reference sequence). CDR3 nucleotides: TGTGCCAGCAGTTTATCGGCTAGCGGGAAAGACAATGAGCAGTTCTTC. This codes for CASSLSASGKDNEQFF.

Comments on this clone: Other DNA sequences within the sample encode an identical CDR3. V gene TRBV5-5 combines with J gene TRBJ1-1; D is unclear. Germline V lookup: CDR1 SGHKS, CDR2 YYEKEE (reference sequence). CDR3 length equals 11 residues. V lost 0 bases, J lost 7 bases, and 4 bases lay in between. The CDR3 region has the DNA TGTGCCAGCAGCTTGGTGAGTGAAGCTTTCTTT. Translated, it gives CASSLVSEAFF.

The chain carries TRBV7-2 and TRBJ2-5, with 8 nucleotides matching TRBD1. The germline V gene has CDR1 SGHTA and CDR2 FQGNSA. J lost 8 bases, V lost 4 bases, and 6 bases had no gene match. There are 13 residues in the CDR3. The CDR3 is CASSSGQGTTQYF. The DNA for the CDR3 is TGTGCCAGCAGCTCAGGACAGGGTACCACCCAGTACTTC. Full variable domain (outside the CDR3, taken from reference TRBV7-2 and TRBJ2-5): GAGVSQSPSNKVTEKGKDVELRCDPISGHTALYWYRQSLGQGLEFLIYFQGNSAPDKSGLPSDRFSAERTGGSVSTLTIQRTQQEDSAVYLCASSSGQGTTQYFGPGTRLLVL.

The CDR3 sequence is CASSVGGSAGNTIYF. The CDR3 nucleotides read TGTGCCAGCAGCGTGGGAGGTTCTGCGGGAAACACCATATATTTT. This sequence joins TRBV7-9 and TRBJ1-3; D gene unclear. Germline V gene lookup returns CDR1 SEHNR and CDR2 FQNEAQ (reference sequence). The CDR3 consists of 15 residues. Trimming took off 5 bases at V and 4 bases at J, with 15 bases between the two ends.

The rearrangement uses TRBV18 and TRBJ1-1; the D is unclear. The germline V and J ends were trimmed by 4 bases and 3 bases, with 6 bases remaining between them. The V gene's germline CDR1 is KGHSH and CDR2 LQKENI. The CDR3 runs 12 residues. DNA for the CDR3: TGTGCCAGCTCACACCGGGACACTGAAGCTTTCTTT. It is translated as CASSHRDTEAFF. The variable domain in full, with the rest retrieved from reference TRBV18 and TRBJ1-1, is NAGVMQNPRHLVRRRGQEARLRCSPMKGHSHVYWYRQLPEEGLKFMVYLQKENIIDESGMPKERFSAEFPKEGPSILRIQQVVRGDSAAYFCASSHRDTEAFFGQGTRLTVV.

V gene TRBV29-1 combines with J gene TRBJ2-7, with 10 bases matching TRBD1. Unmatched junction bases numbered 4, after V lost 7 bases and J lost 1 base. Germline CDR1 is SQVTM and CDR2 is ANQGSEA. The CDR3 sequence is 13 residues long. CDR3 sequence: CSGGTGDSYEQYF. DNA for the CDR3: TGCAGCGGGGGGACAGGGGATTCCTACGAGCAGTACTTC.

The chain links TRBV7-2 to TRBJ2-5; D is possibly TRBD2 (6 bases). The CDR3 contains 14 residues. Germline CDR1 reads SGHTA; CDR2 reads FQGNSA. V was clipped by 2 bases and J by 2 bases, with 9 bases between them. CDR3 DNA: TGTGCCAGCAGCTTAATTGGACTACAAGAGACCCAGTACTTC. Translation: CASSLIGLQETQYF.

The chain combines TRBV11-2 with TRBJ2-5; D might be TRBD2 (7 bases). The CDR3 loop spans 14 amino acids. The germline CDR1 and CDR2 sequences are SGHAT and FQNNGV. Trimming stripped 4 bases from V and 5 bases from J, with 14 bases between. The CDR3 DNA sequence: TGTGCCAGCAGCTGGGGGGGGGCCACGGAGACCCAGTACTTC. Residues: CASSWGGATETQYF.

The gene calls are TRBV5-8 and TRBJ2-1; possible D gene TRBD2, 7 bases. The CDR3 has 15 amino acids. Looked up from germline, CDR1 is SGHTS and CDR2 is YDEGEE. Trimming left V 5 bases short and J 7 bases short, with 19 bases between. CDR3 region: CASRAEGGVWNEQFF. Written as DNA, the CDR3 is TGTGCCAGCAGAGCGGAGGGGGGGGTTTGGAATGAGCAGTTCTTC.

The chain is built from TRBV6-6 and TRBJ2-7; 7 bases are a match to TRBD2. Germline V gene sequence: CDR1 MNHNY, CDR2 SVGAGI (reference sequence). Losses at the gene ends were 10 bases for V and 0 bases for J; bases not matched to a gene: 9. This CDR3 contains 14 residues. CDR3 bases: TGTGCCACCCAACGGGGGGAAAGCTCCTACGAGCAGTACTTC. Translation: CATQRGESSYEQYF.

The J gene is TRBJ2-5, the V gene TRBV7-6, with 14 bases lining up with TRBD2. The CDR3 has 16 amino acids. V shed 4 bases, J shed 5 bases, and the junction held 6 bases outside the gene matches. CDR1 SGHVS and CDR2 FNYEAQ come from the germline V gene. The CDR3: CASSSRLAGGQETQYF. In DNA, the CDR3 is TGTGCCAGCAGCTCACGACTAGCGGGGGGGCAGGAGACCCAGTACTTC.

The V gene is TRBV29-1, the J gene TRBJ1-1, with D tentatively TRBD1 (6 bases). Germline CDR1 reads SQVTM; CDR2 reads ANQGSEA. CDR3 length: 12 residues. The germline V and J ends were trimmed by 7 bases and 1 base, with 10 bases remaining between them. The CDR3 loop is CSGSTGNTEAFF. CDR3 DNA sequence: TGCAGCGGATCGACAGGGAACACTGAAGCTTTCTTT.

The V gene is TRBV5-1, the J gene TRBJ1-1; TRBD1 might be the D (5 bases). With 6 bases removed from V and 6 bases from J, the gap between germline ends came to 15 bases. The V gene's germline CDR1 is SGHRS and CDR2 YFSETQ. This CDR3 is built from 13 residues. CDR3 sequence: CASKGQGGAEAFF. In nucleotides, the CDR3 is TGCGCCAGCAAGGGTCAGGGAGGCGCTGAAGCTTTCTTT.

This clone was observed a single time. Written as DNA, the CDR3 is TGTGCCAGCAGTTACGCGGCGGGGGATCAAGAGACCCAGTACTTC. Translation gives CASSYAAGDQETQYF. The V call is TRBV6-6, the J call TRBJ2-5, with 7 bases that match TRBD2. V shed 2 bases and J 2 bases; nucleotides not matched to a gene: 5. Germline V gene data show CDR1 as MNHNY and CDR2 as SVGAGI (reference sequence). CDR3 size: 15 residues.

CDR3 region: CASSEMKGSQETQYF. The CDR3 bases are TGTGCCAGCAGTGAAATGAAGGGGTCCCAAGAGACCCAGTACTTC. The V and J genes are TRBV6-1 and TRBJ2-5, with D possibly being TRBD1 (5 bases). V shed 2 bases and J shed 1 base, with 11 bases lying between them. CDR1 is MNHNS and CDR2 is SASEGT in the germline V gene. The CDR3 consists of 15 residues.